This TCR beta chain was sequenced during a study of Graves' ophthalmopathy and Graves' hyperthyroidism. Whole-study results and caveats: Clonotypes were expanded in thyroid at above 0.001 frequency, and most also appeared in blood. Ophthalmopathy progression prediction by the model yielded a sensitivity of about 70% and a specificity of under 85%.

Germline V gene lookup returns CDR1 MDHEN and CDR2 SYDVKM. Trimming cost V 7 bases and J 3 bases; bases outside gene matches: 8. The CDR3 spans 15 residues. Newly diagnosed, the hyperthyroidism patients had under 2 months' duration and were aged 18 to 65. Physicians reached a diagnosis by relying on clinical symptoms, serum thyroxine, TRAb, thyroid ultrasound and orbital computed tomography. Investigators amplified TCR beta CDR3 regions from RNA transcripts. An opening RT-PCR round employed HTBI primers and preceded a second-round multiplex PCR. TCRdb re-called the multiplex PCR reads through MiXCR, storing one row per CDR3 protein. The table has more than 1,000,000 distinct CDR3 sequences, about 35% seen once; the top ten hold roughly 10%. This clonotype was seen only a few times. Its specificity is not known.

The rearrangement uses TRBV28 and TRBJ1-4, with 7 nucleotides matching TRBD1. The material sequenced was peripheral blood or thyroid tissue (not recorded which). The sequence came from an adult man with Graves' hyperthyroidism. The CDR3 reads CASTNSGTANEKLFF. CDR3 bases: TGTGCCAGCACGAACAGCGGGACAGCTAATGAAAAACTGTTTTTT.